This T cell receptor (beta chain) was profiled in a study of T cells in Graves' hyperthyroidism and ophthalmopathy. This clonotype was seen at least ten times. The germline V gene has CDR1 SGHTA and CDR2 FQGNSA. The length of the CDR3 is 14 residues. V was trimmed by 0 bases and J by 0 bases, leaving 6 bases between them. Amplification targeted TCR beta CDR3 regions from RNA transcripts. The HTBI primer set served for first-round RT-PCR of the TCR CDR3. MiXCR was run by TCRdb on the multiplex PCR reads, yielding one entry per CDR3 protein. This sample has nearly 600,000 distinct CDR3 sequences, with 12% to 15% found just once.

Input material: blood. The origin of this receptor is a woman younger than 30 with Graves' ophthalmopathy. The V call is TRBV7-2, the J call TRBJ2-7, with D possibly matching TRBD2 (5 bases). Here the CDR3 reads CASSLAGSSYEQYF. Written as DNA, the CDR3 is TGTGCCAGCAGCTTAGCGGGGAGCTCCTACGAGCAGTACTTC.